The 15 T cell receptor beta chains presented below share a single source sample, sequenced in a study of cytomegalovirus exposure and HLA in healthy donors. Vbeta (60) and Jbeta (13) primers were used in the PCR. The protocol was immunoSEQ multiplex PCR, while the TCRdb copy is restricted to in-frame clones and leaves out a portion. This repertoire includes about 51,000 clones. The specimen was PBMCs. The receptors derive from a man in his forties in good health and CMV-seropositive.

The rearrangement uses TRBV30 and TRBJ1-5, with D perhaps TRBD1 (5 bases). Per the germline V gene, CDR1 is GTSNPN and CDR2 is SVGIG (reference sequence). The CDR3 runs 15 residues. V shed 1 base and J shed 6 bases, with 16 bases lying between them. The CDR3, as DNA: TGTGCCTGGAGTGCGGGCAGGGTGTTTGGTCAGCCCCAGCATTTT. It codes for CAWSAGRVFGQPQHF.

The chain uses TRBV9 and TRBJ2-2, with D perhaps matching TRBD1 (5 bases). This CDR3 is 14 amino acids long. Looked up from germline, CDR1 is SGDLS and CDR2 is YYNGEE. V was cut by 2 bases and J by 5 bases, with 10 bases left in between. The CDR3: CASSVLTDTGELFF. DNA of the CDR3: TGTGCCAGCAGCGTCCTGACAGATACCGGGGAGCTGTTTTTT.

V is TRBV6-1 and J is TRBJ1-1, with TRBD1 matching 10 bases. Germline V CDR1 and CDR2: MNHNS, SASEGT. The CDR3 is 14 residues long. With 6 bases clipped from V and 5 bases from J, the junction kept 6 bases outside the gene matches. CDR3 DNA sequence: TGTGCCAGCAGGGCCGGGACAGGGGTTACTGAAGCTTTCTTT. This translates into CASRAGTGVTEAFF.

A remark on this clone: Different DNA sequences within this sample yield the same CDR3. The V gene is TRBV7-2, the J gene TRBJ1-1; D uncertain. Germline CDR1 and CDR2: SGHTA and FQGNSA. The CDR3 has 14 residues. The ends were cut back, 4 bases at V and 1 base at J, with 10 bases in the middle. The CDR3 bases are TGTGCCAGCAGCTCCCCCGACACGAACACTGAAGCTTTCTTT. Encoded protein: CASSSPDTNTEAFF. Full variable domain (outside the CDR3, taken from reference TRBV7-2 and TRBJ1-1): GAGVSQSPSNKVTEKGKDVELRCDPISGHTALYWYRQSLGQGLEFLIYFQGNSAPDKSGLPSDRFSAERTGGSVSTLTIQRTQQEDSAVYLCASSSPDTNTEAFFGQGTRLTVV.

The chain recombines TRBV5-1 with TRBJ2-3; TRBD1 matches at 8 bases. The CDR3 runs to 14 residues. J gave up 5 bases and V 4 bases, and 6 bases lay outside the gene matches. From germline, CDR1 is SGHRS and CDR2 YFSETQ. CDR3 sequence reads: CASSLQGAGDTQYF. CDR3 coding DNA: TGCGCCAGCAGCCTTCAGGGGGCTGGAGATACGCAGTATTTT. The complete variable domain, with remaining parts taken from reference TRBV5-1 and TRBJ2-3, reads KAGVTQTPRYLIKTRGQQVTLSCSPISGHRSVSWYQQTPGQGLQFLFEYFSETQRNKGNFPGRFSGRQFSNSRSEMNVSTLELGDSALYLCASSLQGAGDTQYFGPGTRLTVL.

The genes are TRBV30 and TRBJ2-5, with 7 bases lining up with TRBD1. The J call may be in error: the DNA end matches TRBJ2-7 better. Germline V CDR1 and CDR2: GTSNPN, SVGIG (reference sequence). This CDR3 has 13 residues. The CDR3 here is CAWNTGVGYEQYF. The CDR3 nucleotides read TGTGCCTGGAATACAGGGGTGGGCTACGAGCAGTACTTC.

This chain links TRBV28 with TRBJ2-1; 7 bases map to TRBD1. The V segment lost 6 bases and the J segment 8 bases; nucleotides outside the gene matches: 4. The CDR3 extends over 12 amino acids. In germline, CDR1 is MDHEN, CDR2 SYDVKM. Here the CDR3 reads CASRKGGYEQFF. CDR3 bases: TGTGCCAGCAGGAAAGGGGGCTATGAGCAGTTCTTC. Full variable domain (remainder filled in from reference TRBV28 and TRBJ2-1): DVKVTQSSRYLVKRTGEKVFLECVQDMDHENMFWYRQDPGLGLRLIYFSYDVKMKEKGDIPEGYSVSREKKERFSLILESASTNQTSMYLCASRKGGYEQFFGPGTRLTVL.

J is TRBJ2-5 and V is TRBV28; 12 bases match TRBD2. Germline loops: CDR1 MDHEN, CDR2 SYDVKM. The length of the CDR3 is 15 residues. The V segment lost 6 bases and the J segment 12 bases; nucleotides outside the gene matches: 14. CDR3 in amino acids: CASSLGTQTSGGKYF. DNA of the CDR3: TGTGCCAGCAGCCTTGGAACCCAGACTAGCGGGGGCAAGTACTTC.

The V call is TRBV7-6, the J call TRBJ1-3; 7 nucleotides agree with TRBD1. The CDR3 extends over 15 amino acids. The V gene end was trimmed by 0 bases and the J gene end by 2 bases; junction bases not matched to a gene: 1. From germline, CDR1 is SGHVS and CDR2 FNYEAQ. The chain's CDR3 is CASSLAGGAGNTIYF. CDR3 bases: TGTGCCAGCAGCTTAGCAGGGGGCGCTGGAAACACCATATATTTT.

The rearrangement joins TRBV28 to TRBJ2-3; possible D gene TRBD1, 6 bases. The CDR3 extends over 17 amino acids. Germline values: CDR1 MDHEN, CDR2 SYDVKM. Trimming removed 3 bases from V and 3 bases from J, with 19 bases in between. CDR3 sequence (DNA): TGTGCCAGCAGTTTTGGGGGCGCGCAGGGACGAACAGATACGCAGTATTTT. Translated, it gives CASSFGGAQGRTDTQYF. The whole variable domain, remainder taken from reference TRBV28 and TRBJ2-3, is DVKVTQSSRYLVKRTGEKVFLECVQDMDHENMFWYRQDPGLGLRLIYFSYDVKMKEKGDIPEGYSVSREKKERFSLILESASTNQTSMYLCASSFGGAQGRTDTQYFGPGTRLTVL.

The chain joins TRBV18 to TRBJ2-7; 10 bases are a match to TRBD1. CDR3 length: 14 residues. CDR1 is KGHSH and CDR2 is LQKENI in the germline V gene. V lost 3 bases to trimming and J lost 6 bases; unmatched junction nucleotides: 5. The CDR3 nucleotides are TGTGCCAGCTCACCGGGACAGGGGCGTAGCGAGCAGTACTTC. It translates to CASSPGQGRSEQYF.

This rearrangement joins TRBV10-3 to TRBJ1-2, with D perhaps matching TRBD1 (6 bases). V was clipped by 2 bases and J by 7 bases, with 23 bases between them. Germline assignment: CDR1 ENHRY and CDR2 SYGVKD. The CDR3 is made up of 17 amino acids. The CDR3 reads CAISEPPGRQGKGGYTF. CDR3 bases: TGTGCCATCAGTGAGCCCCCGGGGCGTCAGGGGAAGGGTGGCTACACCTTC.

V gene TRBV6-1 combines with J gene TRBJ2-7, with 10 positions matching TRBD1. V trimming: 3 bases; J trimming: 3 bases; junction bases outside the gene matches: 5. The CDR3 loop spans 15 amino acids. Germline lookup yields CDR1 MNHNS and CDR2 SASEGT. The CDR3 DNA reads as TGTGCCAGCAGTGAGGCCGGGACAGGGGACTACGAGCAGTACTTC. Protein sequence: CASSEAGTGDYEQYF.

V and J are TRBV5-6 and TRBJ2-5, with D possibly TRBD1 on 7 matching bases. Germline V lookup: CDR1 SGHDT, CDR2 YYEEEE. V was shortened by 2 bases and J by 4 bases, with 15 bases between the two germline ends. This CDR3 contains 15 residues. CDR3 DNA sequence: TGTGCCAGCAGCTTTAGTCAGGGGGGCCGAGAGACCCAGTACTTC. This encodes CASSFSQGGRETQYF. The whole variable domain, filled in from reference TRBV5-6 and TRBJ2-5, reads DAGVTQSPTHLIKTRGQQVTLRCSPKSGHDTVSWYQQALGQGPQFIFQYYEEEERQRGNFPDRFSGHQFPNYSSELNVNALLLGDSALYLCASSFSQGGRETQYFGPGTRLLVL.

CDR3 DNA: TGTGCCAGCAGTCGGGGGGGGTCCCAAGAGACCCAGTACTTC. It yields the protein CASSRGGSQETQYF. This sequence joins TRBV7-2 and TRBJ2-5; TRBD2 aligns across 8 bases. Germline assignment: CDR1 SGHTA and CDR2 FQGNSA. The CDR3 has 14 amino acids. The V and J ends lost 6 bases and 1 base, in that order; junction bases with no gene match: 4.